The 5 T cell receptor beta chains listed next were all sequenced from one sample in a study of response to subunit inactivated influenza vaccine. TCRdb processed the RT-PCR reads anew with MiXCR; each CDR3 protein has one entry. The profile shows about 650,000 distinct CDR3 sequences, around 15% of them singletons. This specimen was PBMCs from blood, taken about 14 days before vaccination. All receptors derive from a man aged 45-60 years who received an inactivated influenza vaccine.

This clonotype was seen more than once but under ten times. This sequence joins TRBV2 and TRBJ2-3; weak D call: TRBD2 (5 bases). V lost 7 bases, J lost 9 bases, and 17 bases lay in between. The CDR3 totals 13 residues. The germline CDR1 and CDR2 sequences are SNHLY and FYNNEI. CDR3 DNA sequence: TGTGCCAGCACGGGGAGCCCGTCGCAGACGCAGTATTTT. It codes for CASTGSPSQTQYF.

This clonotype was counted ten times or more. This chain connects TRBV6-2 or TRBV6-3 to TRBJ1-5; D unresolved. Between the trimmed V and J ends, which lost 0 bases and 6 bases, there was a span of 9 bases. The CDR3 sequence is 14 residues long. The germline gives CDR1 MNHEY, CDR2 SVGEGT. The CDR3 bases are TGTGCCAGCAGTTACTCGTACGGGGTTCAGCCCCAGCATTTT. Its translation is CASSYSYGVQPQHF.

The chain links TRBV2 to TRBJ2-3; D gene unclear. Germline CDR1 is SNHLY and CDR2 is FYNNEI. This CDR3 region has 11 residues. The ends were cut back, 7 bases at V and 6 bases at J, with 8 bases in the middle. CDR3 in DNA: TGTGCCAGCACTGTCCGCGATACGCAGTATTTT. It specifies CASTVRDTQYF.

J is TRBJ2-1 and V is TRBV27; D call uncertain. This CDR3 comprises 15 residues. Looked up from germline, CDR1 is MNHEY and CDR2 is SMNVEV (reference sequence). The V and J ends lost 3 bases and 5 bases respectively, with 14 bases between them. Here the CDR3 DNA reads TGTGCCAGCAGTTTCGACGGTGTTTTAAACAATGAGCAGTTCTTC. Encoded protein: CASSFDGVLNNEQFF.

At least ten counts were recorded for this clonotype. The genes are TRBV11-2 and TRBJ2-2, with D possibly matching TRBD2 (7 bases). This CDR3 is 14 amino acids long. The V gene lost 3 bases and the J gene lost 7 bases, with 12 bases spanning the gap. Germline-derived CDR1 and CDR2 are SGHAT and FQNNGV. The CDR3 sequence: CASSFNGGRGELFF. The CDR3 DNA reads TGTGCCAGCAGCTTCAACGGGGGGCGCGGGGAGCTGTTTTTT. Looking up the rest from reference TRBV11-2 and TRBJ2-2 gives the full variable domain: EAGVAQSPRYKIIEKRQSVAFWCNPISGHATLYWYQQILGQGPKLLIQFQNNGVVDDSQLPKDRFSAERLKGVDSTLKIQPAKLEDSAVYLCASSFNGGRGELFFGEGSRLTVL.